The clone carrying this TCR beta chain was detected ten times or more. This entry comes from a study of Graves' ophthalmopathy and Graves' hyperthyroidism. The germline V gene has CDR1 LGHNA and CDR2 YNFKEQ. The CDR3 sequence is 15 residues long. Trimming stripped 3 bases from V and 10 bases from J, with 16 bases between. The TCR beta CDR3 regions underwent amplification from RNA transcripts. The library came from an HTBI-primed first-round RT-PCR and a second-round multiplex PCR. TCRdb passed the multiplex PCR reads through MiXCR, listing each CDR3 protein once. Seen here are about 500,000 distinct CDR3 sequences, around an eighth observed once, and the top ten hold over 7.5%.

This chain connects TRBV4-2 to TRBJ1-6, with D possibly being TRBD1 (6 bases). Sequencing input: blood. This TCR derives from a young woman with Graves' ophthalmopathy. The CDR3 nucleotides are TGTGCCAGCAGCCACCCGTACAGGGAGAGATCACCCCTCCACTTT. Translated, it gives CASSHPYRERSPLHF.